This is a list of T cell receptor beta chains from one sample in a study of T cell changes during pregnancy in multiple sclerosis. Some clones are missing from TCRdb's copy, which holds only in-frame ones; the method was immunoSEQ multiplex PCR. The table has about 28,000 clones, 75% to 90% seen once. This sample comprised CD4+ T cells from peripheral blood mononuclear cells, obtained in the first trimester of pregnancy. The receptors shown here come from a female donor in good health, enrolled as a control in a pregnancy study. CDR3s include the opening cysteine and the closing phenylalanine or tryptophan. D genes are given only for firm matches. Clone size is given for some rows only: seen once, a few or many times, or a class if the clone is expanded.

CDR3	DNA	V	J	size	D
CASSSRVSSYNSPLHF	TGTGCCAGCAGTTCCCGGGTGAGCTCCTATAATTCACCCCTCCACTTT	TRBV6-6	TRBJ1-6	once	-
CASTRTGGVNTEAFF	TGTGCCAGCACCCGGACAGGAGGAGTGAACACTGAAGCTTTCTTT	TRBV27	TRBJ1-1	-	TRBD1
CASSVGLNEQFF	TGTGCCAGCAGCGTAGGACTGAATGAGCAGTTCTTC	TRBV9	TRBJ2-1	-	-
CASSLAREQAEQYF	TGTGCCAGCAGCTTAGCGCGGGAGCAGGCCGAGCAGTACTTC	TRBV7-2	TRBJ2-7	-	TRBD2
CASSVAGGGFISYNEQFF	TGTGCCAGCAGCGTAGCGGGAGGAGGGTTTATCTCCTACAATGAGCAGTTCTTC	TRBV9	TRBJ2-1	-	TRBD2
CASEAPGSGYTF	TGTGCCAGCGAGGCCCCGGGTAGCGGCTACACCTTC	TRBV28	TRBJ1-2	-	-
CASSFGSLRHEQYF	TGTGCCAGCAGTTTTGGTTCCCTGAGGCACGAGCAGTACTTC	TRBV28	TRBJ2-7	-	-
CASSSRSGSSYNEQFF	TGTGCCAGCAGCTCCCGTAGCGGGAGCTCCTACAATGAGCAGTTCTTC	TRBV9	TRBJ2-1	-	TRBD2
CASSSSGTSNEQYF	TGTGCCAGCAGTTCCTCCGGGACTAGTAACGAGCAGTACTTC	TRBV6-5	TRBJ2-7	-	TRBD2
CASSLDASGQETQYF	TGTGCCAGCAGCTTAGATGCTAGCGGCCAAGAGACCCAGTACTTC	TRBV7-2	TRBJ2-5	-	TRBD2
CASSLSLAGAVEQYF	TGCGCCAGCAGCTTGAGTCTGGCGGGCGCGGTGGAGCAGTACTTC	TRBV5-1	TRBJ2-7	-	-
CASSWAQSPLHF	TGTGCCAGCAGCTGGGCCCAGTCACCCCTCCACTTT	TRBV5-8	TRBJ1-6	-	-
CASSLLGEVITEAFF	TGTGCCAGCAGTTTACTCGGGGAGGTAATCACTGAAGCTTTCTTT	TRBV28	TRBJ1-1	-	-
CASSLGREEGNEQFF	TGTGCCAGCAGCCTCGGCCGGGAGGAGGGGAATGAGCAGTTCTTC	TRBV7-3	TRBJ2-1	few	TRBD2
CASSLGTSGNLNNEQFF	TGCGCCAGCAGCTTAGGGACTAGCGGGAACCTGAACAATGAGCAGTTCTTC	TRBV5-1	TRBJ2-1	-	TRBD2
CASSRTGNDGYTF	TGTGCCAGCAGCCGGACAGGGAACGATGGCTACACCTTC	TRBV7-9	TRBJ1-2	-	TRBD1
CASSPLEFSSTDTQYF	TGTGCCAGCAGCCCCCTGGAGTTCTCTAGCACAGATACGCAGTATTTT	TRBV4-2	TRBJ2-3	-	-
CASSESGGRDTQYF	TGTGCCAGCAGTGAGAGCGGGGGCAGGGATACGCAGTATTTT	TRBV6-4	TRBJ2-3	-	TRBD2
CASSLVRDRETQYF	TGTGCCAGCAGCTTAGTACGGGATCGAGAGACCCAGTACTTC	TRBV7-9	TRBJ2-5	-	-
CAILGRGITDTQYF	TGTGCCATTCTCGGAAGGGGGATCACAGATACGCAGTATTTT	TRBV7-9	TRBJ2-3	-	-
CAISEGLAGVGADTQYF	TGTGCCATCAGTGAGGGACTAGCGGGAGTAGGTGCAGATACGCAGTATTTT	TRBV10-3	TRBJ2-3	-	TRBD2
CSVRSGNFYNEQFF	TGCAGCGTGCGTAGCGGGAACTTCTACAATGAGCAGTTCTTC	TRBV29-1	TRBJ2-1	-	TRBD2
CASSDFGTGSYEQYF	TGTGCCAGCAGTGACTTTGGGACAGGGTCCTACGAGCAGTACTTC	TRBV25-1	TRBJ2-7	-	TRBD1
CASILRLAGVHEQFF	TGTGCCAGCATCCTCAGACTAGCGGGAGTCCATGAGCAGTTCTTC	TRBV27	TRBJ2-1	-	TRBD2
CASSLDGNTIYF	TGTGCCAGCAGCTTAGACGGGAACACCATATATTTT	TRBV7-9	TRBJ1-3	few	-
CASSMTGSQPQHF	TGTGCCAGTAGTATGACAGGGAGTCAGCCCCAGCATTTT	TRBV19	TRBJ1-5	-	TRBD1
CASRTGQGWDSPLHF	TGTGCCAGCAGGACGGGACAGGGTTGGGATTCACCCCTCCACTTT	TRBV27	TRBJ1-6	once	TRBD1